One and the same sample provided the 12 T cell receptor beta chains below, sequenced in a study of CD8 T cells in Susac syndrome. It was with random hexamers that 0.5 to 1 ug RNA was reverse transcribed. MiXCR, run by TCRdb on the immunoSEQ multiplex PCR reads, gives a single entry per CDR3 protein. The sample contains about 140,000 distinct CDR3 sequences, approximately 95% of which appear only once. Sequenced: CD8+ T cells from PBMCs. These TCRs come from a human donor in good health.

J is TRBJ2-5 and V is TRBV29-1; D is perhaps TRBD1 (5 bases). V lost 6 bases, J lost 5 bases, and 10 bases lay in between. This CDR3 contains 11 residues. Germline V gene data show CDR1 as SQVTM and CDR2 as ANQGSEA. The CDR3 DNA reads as TGCAGCGTAGGGGTAGAGGAGACCCAGTACTTC. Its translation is CSVGVEETQYF.

For the CDR3, the DNA is TGTGCCAGCAGCCCTTACCGGGACCCTAGGAGCACTGAAGCTTTCTTT. Its translation is CASSPYRDPRSTEAFF. The J gene is TRBJ1-1, the V gene TRBV9; possible D gene TRBD1, 5 bases. From germline, CDR1 is SGDLS and CDR2 YYNGEE. Trimming removed 4 bases from V and 4 bases from J, with 20 bases in between. This CDR3 region has 16 residues.

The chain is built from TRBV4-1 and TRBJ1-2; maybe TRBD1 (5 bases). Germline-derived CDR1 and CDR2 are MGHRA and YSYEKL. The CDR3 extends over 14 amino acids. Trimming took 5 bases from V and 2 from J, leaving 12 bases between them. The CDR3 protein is CASSSKDSNYGYTF. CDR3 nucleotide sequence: TGCGCCAGCAGCTCAAAAGACAGCAACTATGGCTACACCTTC.

The CDR3 spells CASSPKRLQKETQYF. DNA of the CDR3: TGTGCCAGCAGTCCCAAGAGACTACAAAAAGAGACCCAGTACTTC. The chain couples TRBV28 to TRBJ2-5, with TRBD2 as a possible D gene (5 bases). The CDR3 extends over 15 amino acids. Trimming removed 5 bases at V and 3 bases at J, with 16 bases between. Germline CDR1 and CDR2: MDHEN and SYDVKM.

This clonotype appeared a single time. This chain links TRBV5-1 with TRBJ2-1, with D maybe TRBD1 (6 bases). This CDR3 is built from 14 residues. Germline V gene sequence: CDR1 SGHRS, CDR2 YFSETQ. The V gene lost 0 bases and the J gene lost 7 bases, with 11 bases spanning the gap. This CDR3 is CASSLETQGNEQFF. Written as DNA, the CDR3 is TGCGCCAGCAGCTTGGAGACTCAGGGGAATGAGCAGTTCTTC. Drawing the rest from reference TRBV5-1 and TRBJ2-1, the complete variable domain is KAGVTQTPRYLIKTRGQQVTLSCSPISGHRSVSWYQQTPGQGLQFLFEYFSETQRNKGNFPGRFSGRQFSNSRSEMNVSTLELGDSALYLCASSLETQGNEQFFGPGTRLTVL.

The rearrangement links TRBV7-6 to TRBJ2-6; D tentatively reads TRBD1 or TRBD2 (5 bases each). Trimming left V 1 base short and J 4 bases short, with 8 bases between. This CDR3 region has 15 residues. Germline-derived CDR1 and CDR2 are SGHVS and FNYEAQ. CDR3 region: CASSLVGDGANVLTF. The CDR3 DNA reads TGTGCCAGCAGCTTAGTGGGGGACGGGGCCAACGTCCTGACTTTC.

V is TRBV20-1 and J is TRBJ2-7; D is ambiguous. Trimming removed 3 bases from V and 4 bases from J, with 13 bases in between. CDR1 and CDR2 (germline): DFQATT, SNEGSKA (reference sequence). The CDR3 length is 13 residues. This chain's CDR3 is CSARALVEYEQYF. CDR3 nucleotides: TGCAGTGCTAGGGCCCTTGTGGAGTACGAGCAGTACTTC.

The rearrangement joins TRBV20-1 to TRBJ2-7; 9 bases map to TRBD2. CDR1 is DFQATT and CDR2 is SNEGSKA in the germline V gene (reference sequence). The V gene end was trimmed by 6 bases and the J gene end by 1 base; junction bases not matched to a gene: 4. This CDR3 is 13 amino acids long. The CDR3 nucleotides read TGCAGTGCCAGGACTAGCGCATCCTACGAGCAGTACTTC. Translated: CSARTSASYEQYF.

In DNA form, the CDR3 reads TGCGCCAGCAGCCAAGCCGGGACTAGCACCGAGCAGTACTTC. Amino acid sequence: CASSQAGTSTEQYF. The chain has TRBV4-3 and TRBJ2-7; the match to TRBD2 covers 9 bases. With 1 base clipped from V and 6 bases from J, the junction kept 4 bases outside the gene matches. The length of the CDR3 is 14 residues. Germline CDR1 LGHNA, CDR2 YSLEER.

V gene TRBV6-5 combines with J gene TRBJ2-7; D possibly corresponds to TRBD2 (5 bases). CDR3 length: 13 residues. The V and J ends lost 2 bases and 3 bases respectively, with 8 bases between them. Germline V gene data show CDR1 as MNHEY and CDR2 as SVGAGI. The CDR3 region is CASSYDGGYEQYF. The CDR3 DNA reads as TGTGCCAGCAGTTACGACGGAGGCTACGAGCAGTACTTC.

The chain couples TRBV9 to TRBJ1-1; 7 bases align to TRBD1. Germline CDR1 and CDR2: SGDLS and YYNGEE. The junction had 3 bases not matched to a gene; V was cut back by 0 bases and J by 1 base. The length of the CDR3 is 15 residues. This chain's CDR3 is CASSVVTGSNTEAFF. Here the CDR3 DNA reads TGTGCCAGCAGCGTAGTGACAGGGTCGAACACTGAAGCTTTCTTT.

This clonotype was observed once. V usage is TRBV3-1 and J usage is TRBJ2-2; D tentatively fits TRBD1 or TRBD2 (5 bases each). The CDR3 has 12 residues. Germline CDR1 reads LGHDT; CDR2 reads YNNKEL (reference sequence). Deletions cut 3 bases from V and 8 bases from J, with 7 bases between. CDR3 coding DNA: TGTGCCAGCAGCCAGGGGGAGGGGGAGCTGTTTTTT. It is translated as CASSQGEGELFF.